Detailed here is one T cell receptor (beta chain). Patients at the Seattle site were enrolled during active infection and followed longitudinally. This sample is part of a study of blood T cell repertoires in COVID-19. Study context: Sites in the United States, Italy and Spain provided acute and convalescent COVID-19 samples. The analysed material was cDNA or gDNA that came from T cells, B-cell-depleted T cells, or PBMCs.

Germline V gene lookup returns CDR1 SNHLY and CDR2 FYNNEI. Trimming left V 6 bases short and J 1 base short, with 12 bases between. The CDR3 is 14 residues long. Original analysis: From reference gene primer amplification, estimates of nucleated cell counts were derived. Data came from immunoSEQ multiplex PCR; TCRdb stores just in-frame clones and leaves some out. V and J calls and clone size come straight from that table; D and trimming were deduced from the DNA. This sample yields more than 300,000 clones, of which more than 70% are seen a single time; approximately 1.8% belongs to the top ten. Material for sequencing was peripheral blood. This chain links TRBV2 with TRBJ1-1; D is possibly TRBD1 (6 bases). This sequence originates from a woman younger than 45 with COVID-19, enrolled during active disease. The CDR3 sequence is CASRPGQRNTEAFF. The CDR3 DNA reads as TGTGCCAGCAGGCCTGGACAGAGGAACACTGAAGCTTTCTTT.